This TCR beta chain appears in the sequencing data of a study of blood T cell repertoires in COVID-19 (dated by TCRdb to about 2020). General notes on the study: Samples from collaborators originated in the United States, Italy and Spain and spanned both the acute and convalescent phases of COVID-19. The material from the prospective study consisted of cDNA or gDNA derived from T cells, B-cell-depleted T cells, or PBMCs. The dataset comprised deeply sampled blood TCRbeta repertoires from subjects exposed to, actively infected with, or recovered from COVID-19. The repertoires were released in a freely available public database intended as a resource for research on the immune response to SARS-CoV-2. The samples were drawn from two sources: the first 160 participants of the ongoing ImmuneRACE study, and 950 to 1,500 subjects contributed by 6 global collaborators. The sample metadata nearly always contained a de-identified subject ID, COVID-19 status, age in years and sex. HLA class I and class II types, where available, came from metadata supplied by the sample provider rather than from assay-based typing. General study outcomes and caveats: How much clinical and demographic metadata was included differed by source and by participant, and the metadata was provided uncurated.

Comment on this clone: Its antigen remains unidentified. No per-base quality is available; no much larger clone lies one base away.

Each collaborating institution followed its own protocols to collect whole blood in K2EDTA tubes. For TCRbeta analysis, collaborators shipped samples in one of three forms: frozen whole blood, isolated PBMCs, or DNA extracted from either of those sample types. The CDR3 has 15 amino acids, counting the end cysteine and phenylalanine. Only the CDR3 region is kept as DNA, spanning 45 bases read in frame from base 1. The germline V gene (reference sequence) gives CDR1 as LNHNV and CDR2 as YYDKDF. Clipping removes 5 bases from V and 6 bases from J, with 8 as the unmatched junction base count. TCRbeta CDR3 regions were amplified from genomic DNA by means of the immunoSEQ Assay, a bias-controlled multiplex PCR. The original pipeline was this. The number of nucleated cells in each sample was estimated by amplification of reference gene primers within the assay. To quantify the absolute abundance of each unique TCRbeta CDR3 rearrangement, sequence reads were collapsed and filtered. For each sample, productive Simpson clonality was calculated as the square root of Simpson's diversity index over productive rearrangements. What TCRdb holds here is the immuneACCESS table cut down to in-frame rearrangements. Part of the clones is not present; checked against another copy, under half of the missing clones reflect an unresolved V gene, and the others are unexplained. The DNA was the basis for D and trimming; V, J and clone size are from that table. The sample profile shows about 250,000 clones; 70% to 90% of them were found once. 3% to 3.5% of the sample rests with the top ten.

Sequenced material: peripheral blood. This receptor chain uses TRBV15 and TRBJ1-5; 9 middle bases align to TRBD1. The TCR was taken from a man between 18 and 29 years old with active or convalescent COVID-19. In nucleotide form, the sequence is TGTGCCACCAGCGGATTACAGGGGGCATTTCAGCCCCAGCATTTT. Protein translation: CATSGLQGAFQPQHF.